These T cell receptor beta chains were read from a single sample in a study of shared clonotypes between healthy human individuals. Clones were read by immunoSEQ multiplex PCR, and TCRdb kept only the in-frame ones, dropping some. The sample includes about 510,000 clones, almost 80% of them seen just once. The sequenced sample was PBMCs. The receptors were gathered from a woman aged 40 to 50 in good health. Some clones in this sample may be carry-over from other donors' samples. Both conserved end residues are part of each CDR3. A D gene is named only where the DNA matches it firmly. A row's size may be missing; if present it is once, few, many or a size class.

abundance | d_gene | j_gene | v_gene | CDR3nt | CDR3aa
. | . | TRBJ2-6 | TRBV5-4 | TGCGCCAGCAGCCAAGAAGTCGGCTCTGGGGCCAACGTCCTGACTTTC | CASSQEVGSGANVLTF
. | . | TRBJ2-7 | TRBV7-8 | TGTGCCAGCAGCTTAGTGGCGAGATACGAGCAGTACTTC | CASSLVARYEQYF
. | . | TRBJ2-7 | TRBV7-3 | TGTGCCAGCAGCCACAGAAATACCTACGAGCAGTACTTC | CASSHRNTYEQYF
. | TRBD2 | TRBJ2-1 | TRBV9 | TGTGCCAGCAGCCCCCGATCCGGGCGGGAGATCTCCTACAATGAGCAGTTCTTC | CASSPRSGREISYNEQFF
. | . | TRBJ1-3 | TRBV5-6 | TGTGCCAGCAGCCCCGGCTCTGGAAACACCATACATTTT | CASSPGSGNTIHF
. | TRBD1 | TRBJ1-2 | TRBV7-9 | TGTGCCAGCAGCTCCCCAGGGACAGAGGACTATGGCTACACCTTC | CASSSPGTEDYGYTF
few | TRBD1 | TRBJ1-1 | TRBV19 | TGTGCCAGTAGTATAGAGACAGGGATGAACACTGAAGCTTTCTTT | CASSIETGMNTEAFF
. | TRBD2 | TRBJ2-7 | TRBV7-8 | TGTGCCAGCAGCTTGAGACTAGCGGGAGGGCGCGAGCAGTACTTC | CASSLRLAGGREQYF
. | TRBD2 | TRBJ2-2 | TRBV7-8 | TGTGCCAGCAGCTTAGTGCTAGCGGGAGTCGGGGGCGGGGAGCTGTTTTTT | CASSLVLAGVGGGELFF
. | TRBD2 | TRBJ2-1 | TRBV6-5 | TGTGCCAGCACCAAAGGACTAGCGGGAGTTGGGGAGCAGTTCTTC | CASTKGLAGVGEQFF
. | TRBD1 | TRBJ2-7 | TRBV15 | TGTGCCACCAGCAGGGCAGGACAGGGGAATCACGAGCAGTACTTC | CATSRAGQGNHEQYF
. | . | TRBJ1-1 | TRBV20-1 | TGCAGTGCCACAGGAAACACTGAAGCTTTCTTT | CSATGNTEAFF
. | . | TRBJ2-2 | TRBV10-1 | TGCGCCAGCAGTGACCGACGGGCGGGGGCGGCGAACACCGGGGAGCTGTTTTTT | CASSDRRAGAANTGELFF
. | TRBD2 | TRBJ2-5 | TRBV5-1 | TGCGCCAGCAGCTTGGGACTAGCGGGCGGGGAGACCCAGTACTTC | CASSLGLAGGETQYF
. | . | TRBJ1-2 | TRBV28 | TGTGCCAGCAGTTTAACGGGCGTACGGAGGAGAGGTGATGGCTACACCTTC | CASSLTGVRRRGDGYTF
. | . | TRBJ1-3 | TRBV28 | TGTGCCACCCTGAGGGGGTTGGGAAGTTCTGGAAACACCATATATTTT | CATLRGLGSSGNTIYF
many | . | TRBJ1-2 | TRBV9 | TGTGCCAGCAGGGGAGGGCCAGCTCGAAACTATGGCTACACCTTC | CASRGGPARNYGYTF
few | . | TRBJ2-1 | TRBV11-3 | TGTGCCAGCAGCTTTGAAGCGGGCTCCTACAATGAGCAGTTCTTC | CASSFEAGSYNEQFF
once | . | TRBJ2-1 | TRBV5-1 | TGCGCCAGCAGCTCCAGCGGAGCCCCCTACAATGAGCAGTTCTTC | CASSSSGAPYNEQFF
. | . | TRBJ1-1 | TRBV6-1 | TGTGCCAGCAGTGGGGTGGACTTGGTAGCTTTCTTT | CASSGVDLVAFF
. | . | TRBJ2-7 | TRBV19 | TGTGCCAGTGGGGACAACTCCTACGAGCAGTACTTC | CASGDNSYEQYF
once | . | TRBJ2-5 | TRBV18 | TGTGCTAGCTCACCCCCACCCGGAGTACAAGAGACCCAGTACTTC | CASSPPPGVQETQYF
. | TRBD2 | TRBJ2-3 | TRBV27 | TGTGCCAGCAGTACCACCAGGACTAGCGGGAGGTGGGGCACAGATACGCAGTATTTT | CASSTTRTSGRWGTDTQYF
once | . | TRBJ1-4 | TRBV4-3 | TGCGCCAGCAGCCAGGGCCTGGGGGAAAAACTGTTTTTT | CASSQGLGEKLFF
. | . | TRBJ1-2 | TRBV19 | TGTGCCAGTAAGCGGAGTTCCCTCTATGGCTACACCTTC | CASKRSSLYGYTF
few | . | TRBJ1-1 | TRBV6-5 | TGTGCCAGCAGTTACGAACCAGTTCAGGGCACTGAAGCTTTCTTT | CASSYEPVQGTEAFF
. | . | TRBJ1-1 | TRBV28 | TGTGCCAGCAGTTTATCGACACTGAGTGAAGCTTTCTTT | CASSLSTLSEAFF
. | TRBD1 | TRBJ2-7 | TRBV27 | TGTGCCAGCTGGGGGACAGGGGGCTCCTACGAGCAGTACTTC | CASWGTGGSYEQYF
. | TRBD2 | TRBJ2-5 | TRBV7-8 | TGTGCCAGCAGCTTAGAAACTAGCGGGCAAGAGACCCAGTACTTC | CASSLETSGQETQYF
. | . | TRBJ1-2 | TRBV29-1 | TGCAGCGTTGAAGGCTTAGGTTCGGGGGAAATTTATGGCTACACCTTC | CSVEGLGSGEIYGYTF
. | . | TRBJ2-5 | TRBV7-2 | TGTGCCAGCAGCATAAGACGGAACCAAGAGACCCAGTACTTC | CASSIRRNQETQYF
. | . | TRBJ1-1 | TRBV5-1 | TGCGCCAGCAGCTTGGATGGAGATTCACCTGAAGCTTTCTTT | CASSLDGDSPEAFF
. | . | TRBJ2-2 | TRBV5-1 | TGCGCCAGCAGCGGAGGACTCCCCGGGGAGCTGTTTTTT | CASSGGLPGELFF
. | TRBD2 | TRBJ2-7 | TRBV29-1 | TGCAGCGTTGCTCGGACTAGCGGATCCTACGAGCAGTACTTC | CSVARTSGSYEQYF
. | . | TRBJ2-7 | TRBV7-9 | TGTGCCAGCAGCTCGAGTATTTGGCGCCCTTTTTACGAGCAGTACTTC | CASSSSIWRPFYEQYF
. | . | TRBJ1-2 | TRBV30 | TGTGCCTGGAGCAGGGAATACTATGGCTACACCTTC | CAWSREYYGYTF
. | . | TRBJ2-2 | TRBV11-2 | TGTGCCAGCAGCTTAGTTGGCGGTGGGATCACCGGGGAGCTGTTTTTT | CASSLVGGGITGELFF
. | . | TRBJ2-2 | TRBV5-4 | TGTGCCAGCAGCTTGAGAGAGAGGGCCGGGGAGCTGTTTTTT | CASSLRERAGELFF
. | TRBD1 | TRBJ2-4 | TRBV30 | TGTGCCTGGAGTCAGACCGGGACAGGGTGGAACATTCAGTACTTC | CAWSQTGTGWNIQYF
. | . | TRBJ2-5 | TRBV5-6 | TGTGCCAGCAGCTTGGGAGGACAATTAAGTGTAGAGACCCAGTACTTC | CASSLGGQLSVETQYF
. | TRBD1 | TRBJ2-1 | TRBV27 | TGTGCCAGCAGTATCGGGACAGCTTCCTACAATGAGCAGTTCTTC | CASSIGTASYNEQFF
once | . | TRBJ1-4 | TRBV27 | TGTGCCAGCAGGGGTCGGGCCCTCGGAGGAAATGAAAAACTGTTTTTT | CASRGRALGGNEKLFF
. | TRBD2 | TRBJ2-1 | TRBV10-2 | TGCGCCAGCAGTTTAGCGGGAGACTTCAATGAGCAGTTCTTC | CASSLAGDFNEQFF
. | TRBD2 | TRBJ2-5 | TRBV30 | TGTGCCTGGAGCCGAAAAGACCTGCCGGGACTACCACAAGAGACCCAGTACTTC | CAWSRKDLPGLPQETQYF
. | TRBD2 | TRBJ2-2 | TRBV25-1 | TGTGCCAGCAGTAGCGGGAGGGACACCGGGGAGCTGTTTTTT | CASSSGRDTGELFF
. | TRBD1 | TRBJ1-2 | TRBV27 | TGTGCCAGCAGTGCCCGGGACAGGGCTACTGGCTACACCTTC | CASSARDRATGYTF
. | . | TRBJ2-7 | TRBV6-5 | TGTGCCAGCAGTCCGAGGACAGTATACTACGAGCAGTACTTC | CASSPRTVYYEQYF